One sample yielded the 11 T cell receptor beta chains listed below, sequenced in a study of T cell repertoires in cytomegalovirus infection. TCRdb passed the reads through MiXCR, listing each CDR3 protein once. Of approximately 500,000 distinct CDR3 sequences in the sample, approximately 16% were seen once. What was sequenced was CD8+ T cells from PBMCs. These TCRs come from a human donor in good health (CMV status not recorded). Some clones in this sample may be carry-over from other donors' samples.

This clonotype was picked up many times. V gene TRBV6-1 combines with J gene TRBJ1-6; 8 bases line up with TRBD1. The CDR3 is 16 residues long. Germline CDR1 and CDR2: MNHNS and SASEGT. Trimming at V came to 3 bases and at J to 10 bases, leaving 11 bases not matched to a gene. The CDR3 nucleotides read TGTGCCAGCAGTGAGGAGGACAGGGCTCCGATCTCACCCCTCCACTTT. Translated: CASSEEDRAPISPLHF.

This chain uses TRBV20-1 with TRBJ1-2; TRBD1 is a possible D gene (5 bases). CDR3 length equals 14 residues. V lost 2 bases, J lost 3 bases, and 13 bases lay in between. CDR1 is DFQATT and CDR2 is SNEGSKA in the germline V gene (reference sequence). The chain's CDR3 is CSARNLRDYYGYTF. As DNA, the CDR3 is TGCAGTGCTAGAAACCTCAGGGACTACTATGGCTACACCTTC.

This clonotype came up a few times. The rearrangement uses TRBV27 and TRBJ1-2, with a possible D match to TRBD1 (6 bases). Trimming took 6 bases from V and 4 from J, leaving 12 bases between them. Germline loops: CDR1 MNHEY, CDR2 SMNVEV (reference sequence). The CDR3 has 13 amino acids. CDR3 protein: CASSTGTFYGYTF. The CDR3 DNA follows: TGTGCCAGCAGCACCGGGACATTCTATGGCTACACCTTC.

CDR3 in amino acids: CSARKEVRKGTTEAFF. As DNA, the CDR3 is TGCAGTGCTAGAAAAGAGGTTCGTAAGGGGACCACTGAAGCTTTCTTT. This chain links TRBV20-1 with TRBJ1-1, with a weak D call TRBD1 (5 bases). The CDR3 has 16 residues. CDR1 is DFQATT and CDR2 is SNEGSKA in the germline V gene (reference sequence). Trimming pared 2 bases from V and 4 bases from J, leaving 20 bases between.

This clonotype was observed many times. The chain combines TRBV28 with TRBJ1-1; the match to TRBD1 covers 12 bases. CDR1 and CDR2 from the germline V gene are MDHEN and SYDVKM. V shed 10 bases and J 8 bases; nucleotides not matched to a gene: 8. The CDR3 runs to 13 residues. The CDR3 DNA reads TGTGCCACCCGGGACAGGGGGCAACGGGAAGCTTTCTTT. As protein: CATRDRGQREAFF.

This clonotype appeared many times. The chain carries TRBV4-1 and TRBJ2-7; D is uncertain. V gave up 1 base and J gave up 1 base, with 8 bases separating them. This CDR3 comprises 14 residues. From germline, CDR1 is MGHRA and CDR2 YSYEKL. In DNA form, the CDR3 reads TGCGCCAGCAGCCAAGTAGTAGGTTCCTACGAGCAGTACTTC. This gives the protein CASSQVVGSYEQYF.

This rearrangement joins TRBV5-1 to TRBJ2-7, with 10 positions matching TRBD1. CDR1 is SGHRS and CDR2 is YFSETQ in the germline V gene. After removal of 4 bases from V and 6 bases from J, the junction contained 10 bases not matched to a gene. The CDR3 runs to 15 residues. The DNA of the CDR3 is TGCGCCAGCAGCGGGGGACAGGGGTCGGGGCTCGAGCAGTACTTC. This encodes CASSGGQGSGLEQYF.

V is TRBV30 and J is TRBJ1-6; D unclear. The CDR3 covers 11 residues. Germline V gene lookup returns CDR1 GTSNPN and CDR2 SVGIG (reference sequence). V dropped 5 bases and J dropped 7 bases, with 6 bases sitting between them. The CDR3 nucleotides are TGTGCCTGGGACGGAAATTCACCCCTCCACTTT. It yields the protein CAWDGNSPLHF.

This clonotype showed up many times. This rearrangement joins TRBV7-9 to TRBJ2-1, with D perhaps matching TRBD2 (6 bases). Looked up from germline, CDR1 is SEHNR and CDR2 is FQNEAQ (reference sequence). V was trimmed by 1 base and J by 15 bases, leaving 13 bases between them. The CDR3 has 12 residues. CDR3 DNA: TGTGCCAGCAGCTTAGTCATACGGGGGTCGTTCTTC. Residues: CASSLVIRGSFF. The variable domain in full, completed from reference TRBV7-9 and TRBJ2-1, reads DTGVSQNPRHKITKRGQNVTFRCDPISEHNRLYWYRQTLGQGPEFLTYFQNEAQLEKSRLLSDRFSAERPKGSFSTLEIQRTEQGDSAMYLCASSLVIRGSFFGPGTRLTVL.

This clonotype was found many times. The chain couples TRBV12-3 or TRBV12-4 to TRBJ2-7; possibly TRBD1 for D (6 bases). With 7 bases removed from V and 6 bases from J, the gap between germline ends came to 16 bases. This CDR3 comprises 13 residues. CDR3 nucleotides: TGTGCCAGCACCTCCGGGCAGGGGAGCGAGCAGTACTTC. Its translation: CASTSGQGSEQYF.

In this sample, this clonotype turned up many times. This chain connects TRBV28 to TRBJ2-7; TRBD2 matches at 9 bases. V gave up 2 bases and J gave up 0 bases; unmatched junction bases: 11. The CDR3 contains 18 residues. Germline CDR1 reads MDHEN; CDR2 reads SYDVKM. The CDR3 is CASSLRGPTSGSSYEQYF. The DNA for the CDR3 is TGTGCCAGCAGTTTACGCGGGCCGACTAGCGGAAGCTCCTACGAGCAGTACTTC.